Described below is a single T cell receptor beta chain sequence and its context. The antigen it binds to is not known. No per-base quality is available; no much larger clone lies one base away. Peripheral blood CD8+ and CD4+ T cells from healthy donors, Susac syndrome patients and multiple sclerosis patients were profiled by high-throughput TCR beta sequencing. Susac syndrome patients met recently defined diagnostic criteria for definite or probable disease. CD8+ TEMRA cells were enriched by FACS, while bulk CD8+ and CD4+ T cells were purified by magnetic negative isolation. Blood was collected in EDTA tubes and processed within 24 hours, with PBMCs isolated through density gradient centrifugation. PBMCs intended for TCR sequencing were cryopreserved in liquid nitrogen and thawed later in a water bath at 37 degrees C. The sorted or isolated CD4+, CD8+ and CD8+ TEMRA cells had a purity of 90% or higher.

For this chain, trimming is 5 bases at the V end and 9 bases at the J end, and the number of junction bases without a gene match is 5. The CDR3 numbers 13 residues from cysteine through phenylalanine. Only the CDR3 DNA is retained, 39 bases long and in frame from the first base. According to the germline V gene, CDR1 reads SGHTA and CDR2 reads FQGTGA. RNA was extracted using the RNeasy kit, and about 0.5 to 1 ug of the RNA was reverse transcribed with random hexamers. The immunoSEQ multiplex PCR assay, which covers 54 Vbeta and 13 Jbeta segments, was used to amplify TCR beta CDR3 regions. PCR amplification bias was corrected using a synthetic template baseline for primer optimization and computational correction. As for the original processing: Reads were annotated to V, D and J genes per IMGT and analyzed with immunoSEQ Analyzer, keeping only productive sequences. Clonality was computed as one minus Shannon entropy normalized by log2 of the number of productive unique sequences. For each patient and control, public and private clones were evaluated among the 100 most prevalent clones. Clones were defined as Susac-specific if absent from the healthy and MS cohorts, from around 1,000 published viral clones and from other ImmuneACCESS disease sequences. TCRdb applied fastp at Q25 and MiXCR to the public reads, then kept only in-frame beta chains. When rows share a CDR3 protein, they turn into one entry using the most common DNA and genes. TCRdb's processing, not the authors' own work, is the source of the V and J calls. This sample is represented by under 95,000 distinct CDR3 sequences; 85% to 95% of them were singletons. The ten largest clones capture about 0.45% of the sample.

The sample comes from a study of CD8 T cells in Susac syndrome (dated by TCRdb to between 2018 and 2021). Study-level background: Among the sequenced Susac syndrome patients, about six had clinically active disease and under 10 were in clinical remission. At the time of blood withdrawal, Susac syndrome patients were either therapy-naive, taking corticosteroids (with some also receiving IVIg), or on IVIg alone. The study used repertoire sequencing to test whether antigen drove CD8+ T cell activation and differentiation in Susac syndrome. The clonality of the CD8+ T cell repertoire was compared across around twelve healthy donors, around 14 Susac syndrome patients and fewer than 16 multiple sclerosis patients. Points the paper makes about the study in general: In the total CD8+ and CD8+ TEMRA repertoires, sixteen and five Susac-specific public clones, respectively, were identified. Clonal expansion was observed in Susac syndrome CD8+ repertoires, with the highest expansion in CD8+ TEMRA cells and greater expansion in clinically active than in remitting patients. The TCR sequencing and HLA analysis was acknowledged to have included a relatively small number of individuals.

Sequences were obtained from CD8+ T cells from PBMCs. The receptor comes from a human donor with Susac syndrome. Recombination linked TRBV7-3 to TRBJ2-1; a stretch of 9 junction bases matches TRBD2. The CDR3 region: CASSTLAGIEQFF. Read as DNA, the sequence is TGTGCCAGCAGCACCCTAGCGGGAATTGAGCAGTTCTTC.